The 10 T cell receptor beta chains presented below share a single source sample, sequenced in a study of OX40 agonist ivuxolimab in advanced cancers. Clones were read by immunoSEQ multiplex PCR, and TCRdb kept only the in-frame ones, dropping some. The table includes 25,000 to 35,000 clones, roughly 74% detected once. The sample was CD4+ or CD8+ T cells sorted from blood, taken in a trial of the OX40 agonist ivuxolimab. All receptors come from an adult with an advanced solid tumor such as melanoma, head and neck, liver or kidney cancer.

The genes are TRBV5-6 and TRBJ2-5; 10 bases align to TRBD2. CDR1 and CDR2 from the germline V gene are SGHDT and YYEEEE. This CDR3 has 15 amino acids. V was clipped by 1 base and J by 4 bases; unmatched bases: 4. This chain's CDR3 is CASSLISGGGETQYF. The CDR3 region has the DNA TGTGCCAGCAGCTTGATAAGCGGGGGGGGAGAGACCCAGTACTTC.

The chain links TRBV5-1 to TRBJ2-5; 7 bases agree with TRBD1. This CDR3 is built from 14 residues. Germline V lookup: CDR1 SGHRS, CDR2 YFSETQ. V dropped 1 base and J dropped 4; count of bases not matched to a gene: 4. The CDR3 DNA follows: TGCGCCAGCAGCTTGACAGGGGCTAGAGAGACCCAGTACTTC. Translated, it gives CASSLTGARETQYF.

The V call is TRBV7-2, the J call TRBJ2-3; the D is unclear. V lost 0 bases, J lost 2 bases, and 9 bases lay in between. CDR1 SGHTA and CDR2 FQGNSA come from the germline V gene. The CDR3 covers 15 residues. The CDR3 spells CASSLAFRATDTQYF. The CDR3 bases are TGTGCCAGCAGCTTAGCGTTTCGGGCCACAGATACGCAGTATTTT.

The chain links TRBV4-2 to TRBJ2-3; D remains unclear. The CDR3 is 15 amino acids. V dropped 2 bases and J dropped 0 bases, with 9 bases sitting between them. Germline CDR1 LGHNA, CDR2 YNFKEQ. The chain's CDR3 is CASSQLSGSTDTQYF. DNA for the CDR3: TGTGCCAGCAGCCAACTCTCCGGCAGCACAGATACGCAGTATTTT.

The chain uses TRBV5-1 and TRBJ2-1, with TRBD2 identical over 8 bases. J lost 5 bases, V lost 0 bases, and 4 bases had no gene match. Per germline, CDR1 SGHRS and CDR2 YFSETQ. CDR3 length equals 15 residues. The CDR3 DNA is TGCGCCAGCAGCTTGGTCGAGCGGGGGAACAATGAGCAGTTCTTC. Translation gives CASSLVERGNNEQFF.

This chain connects TRBV21-1 to TRBJ2-7. TRBV21-1 is annotated as a pseudogene. The CDR3 sequence is 17 residues long. The CDR3 DNA reads as TGTGCCAGCAGCAAAAGGGCCCTATTTAATAGCTCCTACGAGCAGTACGTC. Residues: CASSKRALFNSSYEQYV.

V gene TRBV6-6 combines with J gene TRBJ1-2; 9 nucleotides align to TRBD1. The germline gives CDR1 MNHNY, CDR2 SVGAGI (reference sequence). The length of the CDR3 is 16 residues. V shed 8 bases, J shed 3 bases, and the junction held 13 bases outside the gene matches. CDR3 protein: CASSGQGNYKYYGYTF. CDR3 bases: TGTGCCAGCTCCGGACAGGGGAATTATAAGTACTATGGCTACACCTTC.

The chain employs TRBV18 and TRBJ2-1, with D possibly TRBD1 on 5 matching bases. Trimming cost V 5 bases and J 5 bases, with 10 bases left between them. CDR3 length equals 13 residues. Germline V gene sequence: CDR1 KGHSH, CDR2 LQKENI. The CDR3 DNA is TGTGCCAGCTCAGTTTCAGGGAACAATGAGCAGTTCTTC. Its protein product is CASSVSGNNEQFF. The full variable domain, its missing parts supplied by reference TRBV18 and TRBJ2-1, is NAGVMQNPRHLVRRRGQEARLRCSPMKGHSHVYWYRQLPEEGLKFMVYLQKENIIDESGMPKERFSAEFPKEGPSILRIQQVVRGDSAAYFCASSVSGNNEQFFGPGTRLTVL.

This clone has a handful of counts. The CDR3 loop is CAWSVDNTEAFF. In nucleotides, the CDR3 is TGTGCCTGGAGTGTGGACAACACTGAAGCTTTCTTT. V and J are TRBV30 and TRBJ1-1; D uncertain. There are 12 residues in the CDR3. Germline lookup yields CDR1 GTSNPN and CDR2 SVGIG (reference sequence). Trimming took 0 bases from V and 2 from J, leaving 4 bases between them. Full variable domain (missing parts from reference TRBV30 and TRBJ1-1): SQTIHQWPATLVQPVGSPLSLECTVEGTSNPNLYWYRQAAGRGLQLLFYSVGIGQISSEVPQNLSASRPQDRQFILSSKKLLLSDSGFYLCAWSVDNTEAFFGQGTRLTVV.

The rearrangement links TRBV11-2 to TRBJ2-2; no clear D gene. This CDR3 is 15 amino acids long. Germline V gene data show CDR1 as SGHAT and CDR2 as FQNNGV. V was pared by 1 base and J by 4 bases, with 10 bases between. The CDR3 here is CASSLGAQFTGELFF. DNA for the CDR3: TGTGCCAGCAGCTTAGGGGCCCAGTTCACCGGGGAGCTGTTTTTT.